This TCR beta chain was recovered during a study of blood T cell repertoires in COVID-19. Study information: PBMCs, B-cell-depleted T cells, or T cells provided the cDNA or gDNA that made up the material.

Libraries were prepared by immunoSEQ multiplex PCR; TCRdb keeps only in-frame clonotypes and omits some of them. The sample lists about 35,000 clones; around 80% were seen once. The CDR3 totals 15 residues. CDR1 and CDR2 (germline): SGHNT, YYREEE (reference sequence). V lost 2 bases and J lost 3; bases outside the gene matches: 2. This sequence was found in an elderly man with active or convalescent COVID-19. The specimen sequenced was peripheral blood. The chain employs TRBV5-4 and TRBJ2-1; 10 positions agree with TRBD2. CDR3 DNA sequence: TGTGCCAGCAGCTTCACTAGCGGGGTCTACAATGAGCAGTTCTTC. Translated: CASSFTSGVYNEQFF.